The 25 T cell receptor beta chains below come from one sample, sequenced in a study of OX40 agonist ivuxolimab in advanced cancers. Profiling relied on immunoSEQ multiplex PCR, and the TCRdb table lists in-frame clones only, not all of them. The sample has tens of thousands of clones, around 80% seen once. Sequencing used CD4+ or CD8+ T cells sorted from blood, obtained in a trial of the OX40 agonist ivuxolimab. The receptors were sampled from an adult with an advanced solid tumor such as melanoma, head and neck, liver or kidney cancer.

The V and J genes are TRBV6-6 and TRBJ2-5, with 8 bases fitting TRBD2. This CDR3 is 13 amino acids long. V was clipped by 9 bases and J by 5 bases; unmatched bases: 8. Germline assignment: CDR1 MNHNY and CDR2 SVGAGI (reference sequence). The chain's CDR3 is CASLAGRGETQYF. The CDR3, as DNA: TGTGCCAGTCTAGCGGGCCGGGGGGAGACCCAGTACTTC.

The chain joins TRBV6-5 to TRBJ2-1, with D perhaps TRBD2 (5 bases). This CDR3 has 15 amino acids. The germline gives CDR1 MNHEY, CDR2 SVGAGI. Trimming stripped 6 bases from V and 4 bases from J, with 16 bases between. CDR3 region: CASSPNSVRYNEQFF. The CDR3 region has the DNA TGTGCCAGCAGCCCGAATAGCGTGAGATACAATGAGCAGTTCTTC.

As DNA, the CDR3 is TGTGCCACCGGGATCAGTGCGGGGGAGCAGTACTTC. It yields the protein CATGISAGEQYF. This chain connects TRBV10-3 to TRBJ2-7; TRBD2 is a possible D gene (6 bases). Germline V gene sequence: CDR1 ENHRY, CDR2 SYGVKD. The CDR3 spans 12 residues. Trimming took off 10 bases at V and 7 bases at J, with 17 bases between the two ends.

The genes are TRBV30 and TRBJ2-3; D is unclear. V was shortened by 1 base and J by 2 bases, with 7 bases between the two germline ends. Germline CDR1 reads GTSNPN; CDR2 reads SVGIG (reference sequence). This CDR3 is built from 13 residues. The CDR3 DNA sequence: TGTGCCTGGAGTGGGGGTTTCACAGATACGCAGTATTTT. This translates into CAWSGGFTDTQYF.

V is TRBV7-9 and J is TRBJ2-2; no definite D call. CDR1 and CDR2 (germline): SEHNR, FQNEAQ (reference sequence). This CDR3 has 14 amino acids. Trimming cost V 5 bases and J 5 bases, with 12 bases left between them. This CDR3 is CASSHVVLTGELFF. The CDR3 DNA reads TGTGCCAGCAGCCACGTCGTTCTAACCGGGGAGCTGTTTTTT.

The CDR3 spells CASSSTYEQYF. In nucleotides, the CDR3 is TGTGCCAGCAGTTCCACCTACGAGCAGTACTTC. The V gene is TRBV27, the J gene TRBJ2-7; D is ambiguous. The germline gives CDR1 MNHEY, CDR2 SMNVEV (reference sequence). Trimming pared 4 bases from V and 2 bases from J, leaving 3 bases between. The CDR3 runs 11 residues.

This rearrangement joins TRBV7-8 to TRBJ2-3; tentatively, D is TRBD2 (7 bases). Trimming removed 6 bases at V and 6 bases at J, with 16 bases between. CDR1 and CDR2 (germline): SGHVS, FQNEAQ. The CDR3 covers 14 residues. CDR3 region: CASRRRGRGDTQYF. The CDR3 coding sequence is TGTGCCAGCAGACGAAGAGGGAGGGGGGATACGCAGTATTTT.

The chain is built from TRBV7-9 and TRBJ2-7; tentatively, D is TRBD2 (6 bases). V was clipped by 5 bases and J by 2 bases, with 16 bases between them. The CDR3 length is 15 residues. Germline CDR1 SEHNR, CDR2 FQNEAQ (reference sequence). The CDR3: CASSQSGVPTYEQYF. The CDR3 DNA is TGTGCCAGCAGCCAATCGGGGGTCCCAACCTACGAGCAGTACTTC.

The chain uses TRBV28 and TRBJ1-1; D gene ambiguous. V was shortened by 7 bases and J by 1 base, with 19 bases between the two germline ends. Looked up from germline, CDR1 is MDHEN and CDR2 is SYDVKM. The CDR3 spans 16 residues. The CDR3 DNA sequence: TGTGCCAGCACCCCAACGGTCGGGGTTGGGAACACTGAAGCTTTCTTT. It is translated as CASTPTVGVGNTEAFF.

This clone was detected a few times. The chain carries TRBV9 and TRBJ1-6; 8 positions agree with TRBD1. The V segment lost 4 bases and the J segment 5 bases; nucleotides outside the gene matches: 5. This CDR3 region has 15 residues. The germline V gene encodes CDR1 SGDLS and CDR2 YYNGEE. CDR3 amino acids: CASSTRTGHNSPLHF. The CDR3 nucleotides are TGTGCCAGCAGCACCCGGACAGGGCATAATTCACCCCTCCACTTT.

The chain joins TRBV29-1 to TRBJ2-2, with 11 bases matching TRBD2. V gave up 6 bases and J gave up 2 bases; unmatched junction bases: 5. The germline CDR1 and CDR2 sequences are SQVTM and ANQGSEA. The CDR3 length is 15 residues. In DNA form, the CDR3 reads TGCAGCGTGGGTACTAGCGGGAGTAACACCGGGGAGCTGTTTTTT. This encodes CSVGTSGSNTGELFF.

This chain uses TRBV2 with TRBJ1-5; the match to TRBD1 covers 10 bases. Trimming took 8 bases from V and 2 from J; bases not matched to a gene: 3. Germline V gene data show CDR1 as SNHLY and CDR2 as FYNNEI. This CDR3 spans 14 amino acids. The CDR3 sequence: CASGDRGGNQPQHF. CDR3 DNA: TGTGCCAGCGGGGACAGGGGAGGCAATCAGCCCCAGCATTTT.

The chain combines TRBV7-2 with TRBJ1-2; TRBD1 aligns across 9 bases. The germline CDR1 and CDR2 sequences are SGHTA and FQGNSA. The V and J ends lost 5 bases and 4 bases, in that order; junction bases with no gene match: 11. This CDR3 comprises 16 residues. The CDR3 spells CASSPPGTGSIYGYTF. In DNA, the CDR3 is TGTGCCAGCAGCCCACCCGGGACAGGGTCTATCTATGGCTACACCTTC.

The chain employs TRBV5-8 and TRBJ1-1; D gene uncertain. The germline V gene encodes CDR1 SGHTS and CDR2 YDEGEE. The CDR3 is made up of 14 amino acids. Trimming stripped 0 bases from V and 1 base from J, with 7 bases between. As DNA, the CDR3 is TGTGCCAGCAGCTTGGGCATAGGGAACACTGAAGCTTTCTTT. Residues: CASSLGIGNTEAFF.

V gene TRBV30 combines with J gene TRBJ1-6; D remains ambiguous. Looked up from germline, CDR1 is GTSNPN and CDR2 is SVGIG (reference sequence). Trimming shortened V by 2 bases and J by 8 bases, and 10 bases separated the two germline ends. CDR3 length: 13 residues. The CDR3, as DNA: TGTGCCTGGAGTAATGGGGAGGATTCACCCCTCCACTTT. Protein: CAWSNGEDSPLHF.

The J gene is TRBJ2-6, the V gene TRBV21-1. TRBV21-1 is a pseudogene locus. The CDR3 length is 19 residues. In nucleotides, the CDR3 is TGTGCCAGCAGCAAGGGAAGGACCGCCGCATTCTCTGGGGCCAACGTCCTGACTTTC. Translated: CASSKGRTAAFSGANVLTF.

The chain combines TRBV5-1 with TRBJ2-7, with 9 positions matching TRBD1. The V gene's germline CDR1 is SGHRS and CDR2 YFSETQ. This CDR3 is built from 15 residues. Germline trimming cut 4 bases from V and 1 base from J; bases unmatched to any gene: 6. The CDR3 nucleotides read TGCGCCAGCAGCAAGGACAGGGGCGATTCCTACGAGCAGTACTTC. Protein: CASSKDRGDSYEQYF.

The rearrangement uses TRBV6-5 and TRBJ2-7; D is ambiguous. Germline assignment: CDR1 MNHEY and CDR2 SVGAGI. The CDR3 has 15 residues. Trimming took 0 bases from V and 2 from J, leaving 11 bases between them. CDR3 in DNA: TGTGCCAGCAGTTACTCGACACAGTCCGCCTACGAGCAGTACTTC. Amino acid sequence: CASSYSTQSAYEQYF.

CDR3 in amino acids: CASSVQQGRQETQYF. The CDR3 DNA reads as TGTGCCAGCAGCGTACAACAGGGGAGGCAAGAGACCCAGTACTTC. The chain carries TRBV5-4 and TRBJ2-5; maybe TRBD1 (7 bases). The germline V gene encodes CDR1 SGHNT and CDR2 YYREEE (reference sequence). The V gene lost 4 bases and the J gene lost 2 bases, with 15 bases spanning the gap. The CDR3 is 15 amino acids.

V usage is TRBV6-1 and J usage is TRBJ2-6; no clear D. V lost 11 bases to trimming and J lost 4 bases, with 15 bases between them. Germline CDR1 MNHNS, CDR2 SASEGT. The CDR3 has 14 amino acids. For the CDR3, the DNA is TGTGCCGCAAAGGTCACTACCGGGGCCAACGTCCTGACTTTC. It specifies CAAKVTTGANVLTF.

CDR3 amino acids: CASSPSQGANQPQHF. The CDR3 DNA reads TGTGCCAGCAGCCCCAGCCAGGGGGCAAATCAGCCCCAGCATTTT. The V and J genes are TRBV5-6 and TRBJ1-5; 8 bases match TRBD1. J gave up 4 bases and V 4 bases, and 7 bases lay outside the gene matches. Per germline, CDR1 SGHDT and CDR2 YYEEEE. The CDR3 contains 15 residues.

CDR3 sequence reads: CASSPEGSVDTGELFF. CDR3 sequence (DNA): TGTGCCAGCAGCCCTGAAGGTAGCGTCGACACCGGGGAGCTGTTTTTT. The chain carries TRBV4-2 and TRBJ2-2; D may be TRBD2 (5 bases). The CDR3 covers 16 residues. Trimming stripped 4 bases from V and 3 bases from J, with 15 bases between. Germline V gives CDR1 LGHNA, CDR2 YNFKEQ.

The rearrangement joins TRBV29-1 to TRBJ2-1; D is undetermined. The CDR3 is made up of 12 amino acids. Between the trimmed V and J ends, which lost 7 bases and 6 bases, there was a span of 13 bases. Germline V lookup: CDR1 SQVTM, CDR2 ANQGSEA. The CDR3 sequence is CSGNNVGNEQFF. The CDR3 DNA follows: TGCAGCGGCAATAACGTAGGCAATGAGCAGTTCTTC.

This chain joins TRBV14 and TRBJ2-5; D possibly corresponds to TRBD2 (6 bases). This CDR3 contains 15 residues. Germline V lookup: CDR1 SGHDN, CDR2 FVKESK. Deletions cut 4 bases from V and 1 base from J, with 13 bases between. The DNA for the CDR3 is TGTGCCAGCAGCCGAATAACTAGCAGCCAAGAGACCCAGTACTTC. This sequence encodes CASSRITSSQETQYF.

The chain's CDR3 is CASSLGLGGLGDEQFF. CDR3 sequence (DNA): TGTGCCAGCAGCTTAGGACTTGGGGGTCTCGGGGATGAGCAGTTCTTC. The rearrangement uses TRBV7-2 and TRBJ2-1; possibly TRBD1 or TRBD2 for D (5 bases each). The CDR3 is made up of 16 amino acids. Germline values: CDR1 SGHTA, CDR2 FQGNSA. Trimming removed 1 base from V and 8 bases from J, with 18 bases in between. The full variable domain, completed using reference TRBV7-2 and TRBJ2-1, is GAGVSQSPSNKVTEKGKDVELRCDPISGHTALYWYRQSLGQGLEFLIYFQGNSAPDKSGLPSDRFSAERTGGSVSTLTIQRTQQEDSAVYLCASSLGLGGLGDEQFFGPGTRLTVL.